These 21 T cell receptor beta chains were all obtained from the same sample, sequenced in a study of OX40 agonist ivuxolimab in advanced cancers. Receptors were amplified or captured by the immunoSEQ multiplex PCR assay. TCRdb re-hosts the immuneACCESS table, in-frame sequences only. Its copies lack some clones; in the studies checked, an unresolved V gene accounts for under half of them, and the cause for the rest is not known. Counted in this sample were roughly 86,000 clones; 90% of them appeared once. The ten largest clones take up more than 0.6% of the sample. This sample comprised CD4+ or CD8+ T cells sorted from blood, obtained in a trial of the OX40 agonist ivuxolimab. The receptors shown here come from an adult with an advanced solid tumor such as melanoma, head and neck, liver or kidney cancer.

CDR3 bases: TGTGCCACGCATCTACAGGGACGGCGCACTGAAGCTTTCTTT. It translates to CATHLQGRRTEAFF. The chain combines TRBV6-5 with TRBJ1-1; a weak D match, TRBD1 (6 bases). Trimming took off 10 bases at V and 4 bases at J, with 19 bases between the two ends. The germline V gene has CDR1 MNHEY and CDR2 SVGAGI. The CDR3 is 14 residues long.

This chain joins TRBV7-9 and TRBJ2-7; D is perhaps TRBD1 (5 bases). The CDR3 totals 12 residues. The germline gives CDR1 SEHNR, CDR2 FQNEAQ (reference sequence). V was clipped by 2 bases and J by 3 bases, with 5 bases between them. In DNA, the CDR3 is TGTGCCAGCAGCTTAAGGGGCTACGAGCAGTACTTC. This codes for CASSLRGYEQYF.

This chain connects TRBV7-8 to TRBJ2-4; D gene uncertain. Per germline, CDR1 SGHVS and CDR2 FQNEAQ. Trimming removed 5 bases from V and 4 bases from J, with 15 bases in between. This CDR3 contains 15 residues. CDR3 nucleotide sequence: TGTGCCAGCAGCCCCTCTAGGGCGGATAAAAACATTCAGTACTTC. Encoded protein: CASSPSRADKNIQYF.

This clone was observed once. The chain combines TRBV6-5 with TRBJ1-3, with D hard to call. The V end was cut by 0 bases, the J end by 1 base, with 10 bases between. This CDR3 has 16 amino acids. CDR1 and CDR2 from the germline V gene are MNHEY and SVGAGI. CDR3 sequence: CASSYSRWHSGNTIYF. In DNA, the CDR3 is TGTGCCAGCAGTTACTCGAGGTGGCATTCTGGAAACACCATATATTTT.

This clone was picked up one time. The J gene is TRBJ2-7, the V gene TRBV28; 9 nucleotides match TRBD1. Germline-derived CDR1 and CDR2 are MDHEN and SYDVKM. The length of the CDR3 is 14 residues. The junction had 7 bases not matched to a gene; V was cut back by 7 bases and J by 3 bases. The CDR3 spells CASIDGTGYYEQYF. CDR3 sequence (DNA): TGTGCCAGCATCGACGGGACAGGGTACTACGAGCAGTACTTC.

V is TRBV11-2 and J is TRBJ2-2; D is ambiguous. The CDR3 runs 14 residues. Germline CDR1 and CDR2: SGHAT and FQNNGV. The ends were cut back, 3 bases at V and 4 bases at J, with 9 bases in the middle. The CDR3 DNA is TGTGCCAGCAGCTTGAAATTGGGCACCGGGGAGCTGTTTTTT. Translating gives CASSLKLGTGELFF.

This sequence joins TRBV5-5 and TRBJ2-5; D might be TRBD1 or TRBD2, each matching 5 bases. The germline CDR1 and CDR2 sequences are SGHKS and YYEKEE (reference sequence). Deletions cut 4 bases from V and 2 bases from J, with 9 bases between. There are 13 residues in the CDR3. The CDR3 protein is CASSGTRQETQYF. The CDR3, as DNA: TGTGCCAGCAGCGGGACGCGGCAAGAGACCCAGTACTTC.

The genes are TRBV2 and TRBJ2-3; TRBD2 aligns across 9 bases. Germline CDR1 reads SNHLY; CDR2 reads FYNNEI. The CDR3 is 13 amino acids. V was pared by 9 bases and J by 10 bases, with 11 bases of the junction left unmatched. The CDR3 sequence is CARGKGLAGSQYF. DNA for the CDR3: TGTGCCAGAGGGAAGGGACTAGCAGGGTCGCAGTATTTT.

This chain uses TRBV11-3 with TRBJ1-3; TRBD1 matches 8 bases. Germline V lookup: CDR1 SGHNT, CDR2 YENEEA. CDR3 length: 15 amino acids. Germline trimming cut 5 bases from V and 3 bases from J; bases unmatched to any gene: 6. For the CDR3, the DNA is TGTGCCAGCAGCCCCTTCACAGGGGGTGGAAACACCATATATTTT. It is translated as CASSPFTGGGNTIYF. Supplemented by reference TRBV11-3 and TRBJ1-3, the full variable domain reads EAGVVQSPRYKIIEKKQPVAFWCNPISGHNTLYWYLQNLGQGPELLIRYENEEAVDDSQLPKDRFSAERLKGVDSTLKIQPAELGDSAVYLCASSPFTGGGNTIYFGEGSWLTVV.

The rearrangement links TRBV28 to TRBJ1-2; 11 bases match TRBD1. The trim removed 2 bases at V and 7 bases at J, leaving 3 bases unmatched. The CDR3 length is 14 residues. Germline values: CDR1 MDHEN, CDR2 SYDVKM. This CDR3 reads CASSLGTGGFGYTF. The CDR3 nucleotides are TGTGCCAGCAGTTTAGGGACAGGGGGTTTTGGCTACACCTTC.

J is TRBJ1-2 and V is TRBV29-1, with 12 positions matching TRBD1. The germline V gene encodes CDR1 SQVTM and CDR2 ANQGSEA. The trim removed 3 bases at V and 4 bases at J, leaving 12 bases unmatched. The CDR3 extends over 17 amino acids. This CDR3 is CSVDWGQGAPFGYGYTF. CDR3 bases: TGCAGCGTTGACTGGGGACAGGGGGCCCCATTCGGCTATGGCTACACCTTC.

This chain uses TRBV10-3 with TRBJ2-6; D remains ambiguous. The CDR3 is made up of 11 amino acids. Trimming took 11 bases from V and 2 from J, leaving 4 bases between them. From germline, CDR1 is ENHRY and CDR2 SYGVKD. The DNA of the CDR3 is TGTGCCGCCGCTGGGGCCAACGTCCTGACTTTC. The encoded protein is CAAAGANVLTF.

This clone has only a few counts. As DNA, the CDR3 is TGTGCCAGCAGTTTTTTCGGGGGTCGGACTAGCAAAAATGAGCAGTTCTTC. Translated, it gives CASSFFGGRTSKNEQFF. The chain is built from TRBV28 and TRBJ2-1; 8 nucleotides line up with TRBD2. The germline CDR1 and CDR2 sequences are MDHEN and SYDVKM. The CDR3 has 17 residues. The V and J ends lost 3 bases and 7 bases, in that order; junction bases with no gene match: 14.

The CDR3 region is CASSRLGTGNEQFF. The CDR3 DNA sequence: TGTGCCAGCAGTCGGTTAGGGACAGGGAACGAGCAGTTCTTC. The chain uses TRBV27 and TRBJ2-1, with 9 nucleotides matching TRBD1. With V trimmed by 5 bases and J by 10 bases, 9 bases remained unmatched. Germline V gives CDR1 MNHEY, CDR2 SMNVEV (reference sequence). The CDR3 sequence is 14 residues long.

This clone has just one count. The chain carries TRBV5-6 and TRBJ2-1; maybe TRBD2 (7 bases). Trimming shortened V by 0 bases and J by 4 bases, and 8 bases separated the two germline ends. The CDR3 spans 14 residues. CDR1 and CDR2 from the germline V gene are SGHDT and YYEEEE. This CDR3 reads CASSLEGGYNEQFF. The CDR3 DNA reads TGTGCCAGCAGCTTGGAGGGGGGGTACAATGAGCAGTTCTTC.

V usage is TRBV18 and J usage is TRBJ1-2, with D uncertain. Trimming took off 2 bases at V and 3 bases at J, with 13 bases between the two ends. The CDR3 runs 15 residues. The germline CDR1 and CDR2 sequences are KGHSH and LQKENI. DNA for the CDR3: TGTGCCAGCTCACCAACGAGGTCCTTAGACTATGGCTACACCTTC. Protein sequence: CASSPTRSLDYGYTF. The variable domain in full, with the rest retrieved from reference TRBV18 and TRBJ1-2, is NAGVMQNPRHLVRRRGQEARLRCSPMKGHSHVYWYRQLPEEGLKFMVYLQKENIIDESGMPKERFSAEFPKEGPSILRIQQVVRGDSAAYFCASSPTRSLDYGYTFGSGTRLTVV.

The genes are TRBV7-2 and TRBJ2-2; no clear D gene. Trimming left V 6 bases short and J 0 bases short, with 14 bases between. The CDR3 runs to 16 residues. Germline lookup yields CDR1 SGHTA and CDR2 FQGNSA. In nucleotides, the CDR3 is TGTGCCAGCAGAGCACAGTTTCTGGCGAACACCGGGGAGCTGTTTTTT. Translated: CASRAQFLANTGELFF.

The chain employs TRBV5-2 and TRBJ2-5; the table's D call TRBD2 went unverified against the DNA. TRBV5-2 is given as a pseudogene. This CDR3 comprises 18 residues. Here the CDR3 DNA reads TGCGCCAGCAGCCGGACTAGCGGGAGGGCCGTCGGCCCAGAGACCCAGTACTTC. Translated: CASSRTSGRAVGPETQYF.

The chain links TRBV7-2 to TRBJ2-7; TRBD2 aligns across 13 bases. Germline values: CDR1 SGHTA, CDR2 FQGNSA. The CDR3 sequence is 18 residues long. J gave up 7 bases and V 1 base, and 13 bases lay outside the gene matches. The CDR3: CASSLGGSGTSGTREQYF. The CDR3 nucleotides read TGTGCCAGCAGCTTAGGGGGGTCGGGGACTAGCGGGACCAGAGAGCAGTACTTC. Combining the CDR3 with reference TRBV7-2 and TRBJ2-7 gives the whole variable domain GAGVSQSPSNKVTEKGKDVELRCDPISGHTALYWYRQSLGQGLEFLIYFQGNSAPDKSGLPSDRFSAERTGGSVSTLTIQRTQQEDSAVYLCASSLGGSGTSGTREQYFGPGTRLTVT.

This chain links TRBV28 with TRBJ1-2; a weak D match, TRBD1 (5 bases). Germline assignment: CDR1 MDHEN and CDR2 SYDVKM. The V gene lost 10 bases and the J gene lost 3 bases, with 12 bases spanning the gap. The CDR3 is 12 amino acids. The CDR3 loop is CATRRGDYGYTF. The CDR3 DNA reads TGTGCCACCCGACGGGGGGACTATGGCTACACCTTC.

Here the CDR3 DNA reads TGCGCCAGCAGCCAAGATAGATCGGGTGAGCAGTACTTC. Protein sequence: CASSQDRSGEQYF. J is TRBJ2-7 and V is TRBV4-3; the D is unclear. Trimming removed 0 bases at V and 7 bases at J, with 10 bases between. This CDR3 spans 13 amino acids. Germline CDR1 reads LGHNA; CDR2 reads YSLEER.